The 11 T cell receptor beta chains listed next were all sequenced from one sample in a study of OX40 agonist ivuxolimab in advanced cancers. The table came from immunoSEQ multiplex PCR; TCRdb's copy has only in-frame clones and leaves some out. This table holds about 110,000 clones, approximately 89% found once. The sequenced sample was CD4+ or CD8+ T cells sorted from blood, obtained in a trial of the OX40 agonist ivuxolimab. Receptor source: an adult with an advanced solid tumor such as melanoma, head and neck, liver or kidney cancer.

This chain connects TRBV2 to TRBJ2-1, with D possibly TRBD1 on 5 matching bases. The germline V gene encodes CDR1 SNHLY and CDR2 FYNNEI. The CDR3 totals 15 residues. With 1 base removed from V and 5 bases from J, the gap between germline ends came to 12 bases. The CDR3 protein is CASSEGWTRNNEQFF. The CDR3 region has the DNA TGTGCCAGCAGTGAAGGGTGGACAAGAAACAATGAGCAGTTCTTC.

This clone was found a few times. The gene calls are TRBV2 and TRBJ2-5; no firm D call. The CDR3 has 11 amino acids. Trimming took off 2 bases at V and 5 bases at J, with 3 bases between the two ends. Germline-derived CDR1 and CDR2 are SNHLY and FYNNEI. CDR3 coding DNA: TGTGCCAGCAGTGAATTGGAGACCCAGTACTTC. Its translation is CASSELETQYF.

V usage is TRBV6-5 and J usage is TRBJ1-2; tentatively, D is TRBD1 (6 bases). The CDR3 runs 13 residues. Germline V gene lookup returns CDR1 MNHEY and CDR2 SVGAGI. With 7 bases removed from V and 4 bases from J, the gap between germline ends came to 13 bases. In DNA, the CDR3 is TGTGCCAGCAAGTTTAGACAGGCCTATGGCTACACCTTC. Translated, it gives CASKFRQAYGYTF.

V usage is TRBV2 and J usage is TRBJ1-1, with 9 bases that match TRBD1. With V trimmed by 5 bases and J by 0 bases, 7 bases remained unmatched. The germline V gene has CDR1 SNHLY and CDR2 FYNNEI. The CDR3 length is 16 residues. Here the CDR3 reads CASSIDRGRVNTEAFF. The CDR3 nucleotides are TGTGCCAGCAGTATCGACAGGGGGAGGGTGAACACTGAAGCTTTCTTT.

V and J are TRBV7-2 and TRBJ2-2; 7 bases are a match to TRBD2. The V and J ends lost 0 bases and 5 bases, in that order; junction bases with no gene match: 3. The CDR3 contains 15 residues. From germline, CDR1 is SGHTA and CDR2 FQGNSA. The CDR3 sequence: CASSLAGGSTGELFF. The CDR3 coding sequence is TGTGCCAGCAGCTTAGCGGGCGGGAGTACCGGGGAGCTGTTTTTT.

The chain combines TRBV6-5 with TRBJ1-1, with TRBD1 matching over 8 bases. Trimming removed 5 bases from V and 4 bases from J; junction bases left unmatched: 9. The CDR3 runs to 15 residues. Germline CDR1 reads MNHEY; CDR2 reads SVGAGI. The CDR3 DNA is TGTGCCAGCAGTGGAACAACAGGGGGAGTCACTGAAGCTTTCTTT. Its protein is CASSGTTGGVTEAFF.

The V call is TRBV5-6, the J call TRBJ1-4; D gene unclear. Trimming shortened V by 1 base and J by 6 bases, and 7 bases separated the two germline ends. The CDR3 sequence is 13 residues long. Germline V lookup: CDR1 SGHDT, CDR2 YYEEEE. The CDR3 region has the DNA TGTGCCAGCAGCTTGTCTTTCCATGAAAAACTGTTTTTT. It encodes CASSLSFHEKLFF.

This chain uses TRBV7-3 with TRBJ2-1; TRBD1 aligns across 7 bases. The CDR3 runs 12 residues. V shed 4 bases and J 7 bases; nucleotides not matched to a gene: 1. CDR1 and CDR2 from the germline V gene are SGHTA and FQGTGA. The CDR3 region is CASSSGQNEQFF. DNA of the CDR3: TGTGCCAGCAGCTCGGGACAGAATGAGCAGTTCTTC.

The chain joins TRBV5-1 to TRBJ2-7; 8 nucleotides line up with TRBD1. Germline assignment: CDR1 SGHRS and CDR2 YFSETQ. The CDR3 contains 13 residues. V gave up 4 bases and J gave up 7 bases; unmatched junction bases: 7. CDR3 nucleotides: TGCGCCAGCAGCGCGGACAGGGAGCGGGAGCAGTACTTC. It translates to CASSADREREQYF.

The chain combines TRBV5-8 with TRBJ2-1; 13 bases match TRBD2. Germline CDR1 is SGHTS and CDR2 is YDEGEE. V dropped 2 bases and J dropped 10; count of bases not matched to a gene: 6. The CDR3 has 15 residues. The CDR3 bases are TGTGCCAGCAGCTTCCGCGGGACTAGCGGGAACGAGCAGTTCTTC. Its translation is CASSFRGTSGNEQFF.

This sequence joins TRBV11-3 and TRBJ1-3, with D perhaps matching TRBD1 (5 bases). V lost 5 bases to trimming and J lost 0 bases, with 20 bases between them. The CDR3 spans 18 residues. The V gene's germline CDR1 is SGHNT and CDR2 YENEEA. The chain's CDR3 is CASSPLAIGASSGNTIYF. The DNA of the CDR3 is TGTGCCAGCAGCCCCCTCGCGATTGGGGCGAGCTCTGGAAACACCATATATTTT.